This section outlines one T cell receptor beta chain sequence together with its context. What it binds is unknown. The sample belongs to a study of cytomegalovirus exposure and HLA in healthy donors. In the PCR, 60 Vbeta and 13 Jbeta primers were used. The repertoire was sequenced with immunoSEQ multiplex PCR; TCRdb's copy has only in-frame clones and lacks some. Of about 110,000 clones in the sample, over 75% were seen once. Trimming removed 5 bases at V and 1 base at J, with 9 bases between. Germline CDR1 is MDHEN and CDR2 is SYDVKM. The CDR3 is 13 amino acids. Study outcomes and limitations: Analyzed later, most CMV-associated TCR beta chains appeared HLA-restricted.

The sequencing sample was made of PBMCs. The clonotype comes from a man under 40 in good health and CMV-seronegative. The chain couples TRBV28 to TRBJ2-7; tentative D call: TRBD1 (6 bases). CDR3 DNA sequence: TGTGCCAGCAGTGTCAGGGGTTCCTACGAGCAGTACTTC. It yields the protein CASSVRGSYEQYF.